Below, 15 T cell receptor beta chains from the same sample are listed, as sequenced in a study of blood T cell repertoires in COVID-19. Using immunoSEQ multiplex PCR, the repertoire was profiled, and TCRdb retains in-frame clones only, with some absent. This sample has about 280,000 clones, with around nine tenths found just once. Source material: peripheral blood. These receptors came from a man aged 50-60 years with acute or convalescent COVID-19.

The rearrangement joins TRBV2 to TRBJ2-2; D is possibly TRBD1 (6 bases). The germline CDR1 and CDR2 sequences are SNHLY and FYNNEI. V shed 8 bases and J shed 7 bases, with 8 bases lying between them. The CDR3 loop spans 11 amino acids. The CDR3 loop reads CASGGIGELFF. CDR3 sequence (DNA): TGTGCCAGCGGGGGCATCGGGGAGCTGTTTTTT.

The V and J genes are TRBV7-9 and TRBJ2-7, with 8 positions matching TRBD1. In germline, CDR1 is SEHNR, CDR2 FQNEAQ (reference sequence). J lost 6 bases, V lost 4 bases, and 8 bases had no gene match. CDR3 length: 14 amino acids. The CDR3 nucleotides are TGTGCCAGCAGCTCGGACAGGGATTCGGGCGAGCAGTACTTC. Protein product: CASSSDRDSGEQYF. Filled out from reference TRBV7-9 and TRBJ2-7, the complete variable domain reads DTGVSQNPRHKITKRGQNVTFRCDPISEHNRLYWYRQTLGQGPEFLTYFQNEAQLEKSRLLSDRFSAERPKGSFSTLEIQRTEQGDSAMYLCASSSDRDSGEQYFGPGTRLTVT.

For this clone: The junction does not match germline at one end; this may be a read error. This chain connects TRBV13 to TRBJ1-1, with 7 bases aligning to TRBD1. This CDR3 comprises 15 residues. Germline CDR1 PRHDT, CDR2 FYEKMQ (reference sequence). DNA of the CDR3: TGTGCCAGCAGCGCAGACAGGGTACGGAACGCTGAAGCTTTCTTT. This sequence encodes CASSADRVRNAEAFF.

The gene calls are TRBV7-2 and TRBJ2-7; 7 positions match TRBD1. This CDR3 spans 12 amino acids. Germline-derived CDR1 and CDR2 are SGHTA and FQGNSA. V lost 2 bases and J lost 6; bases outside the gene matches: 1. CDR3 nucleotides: TGTGCCAGCAGCTTATACAGGGGCGAGCAGTACTTC. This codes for CASSLYRGEQYF.

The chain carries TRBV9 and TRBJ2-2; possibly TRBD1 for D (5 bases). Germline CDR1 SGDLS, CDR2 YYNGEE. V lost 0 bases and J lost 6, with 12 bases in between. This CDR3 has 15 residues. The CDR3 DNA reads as TGTGCCAGCAGCGTAGGAGACAGTCGAGCCGGGGAGCTGTTTTTT. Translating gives CASSVGDSRAGELFF.

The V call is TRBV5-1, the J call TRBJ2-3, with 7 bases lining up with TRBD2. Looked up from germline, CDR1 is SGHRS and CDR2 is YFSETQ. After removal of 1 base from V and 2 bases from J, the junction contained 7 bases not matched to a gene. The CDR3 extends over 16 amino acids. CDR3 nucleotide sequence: TGCGCCAGCAGCTTGCCTCTCGCGGGGGTCACAGATACGCAGTATTTT. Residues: CASSLPLAGVTDTQYF.

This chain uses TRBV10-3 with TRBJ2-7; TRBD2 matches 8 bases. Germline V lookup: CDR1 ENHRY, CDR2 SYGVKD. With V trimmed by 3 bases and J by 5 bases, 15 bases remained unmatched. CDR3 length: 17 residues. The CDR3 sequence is CAISDTGTSDYPHEQYF. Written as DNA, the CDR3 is TGTGCCATCAGTGACACCGGGACTAGTGATTACCCCCACGAGCAGTACTTC.

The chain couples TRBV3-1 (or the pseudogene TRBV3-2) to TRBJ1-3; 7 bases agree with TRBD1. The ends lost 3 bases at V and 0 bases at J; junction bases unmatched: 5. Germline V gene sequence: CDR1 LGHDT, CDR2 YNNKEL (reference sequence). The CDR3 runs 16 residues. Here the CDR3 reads CASSHQGVSSGNTIYF. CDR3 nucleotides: TGTGCCAGCAGCCATCAGGGGGTCAGCTCTGGAAACACCATATATTTT.

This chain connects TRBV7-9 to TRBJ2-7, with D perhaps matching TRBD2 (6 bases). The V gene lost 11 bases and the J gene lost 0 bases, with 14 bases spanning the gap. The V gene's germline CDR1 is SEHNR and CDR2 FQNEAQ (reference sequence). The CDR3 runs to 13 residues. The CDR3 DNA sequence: TGTGCCGGCGCCCGGGAGAACTCCTACGAGCAGTACTTC. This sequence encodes CAGARENSYEQYF.

The DNA of the CDR3 is TGCGCCAGCAGCACGACAGGGATTAATGAAAAACTGTTTTTT. Protein sequence: CASSTTGINEKLFF. The chain is built from TRBV5-1 and TRBJ1-4; 7 bases fit TRBD1. The CDR3 covers 14 residues. The germline V gene encodes CDR1 SGHRS and CDR2 YFSETQ. The J segment lost 4 bases and the V segment lost 4 bases, leaving 4 bases of the junction unmatched.

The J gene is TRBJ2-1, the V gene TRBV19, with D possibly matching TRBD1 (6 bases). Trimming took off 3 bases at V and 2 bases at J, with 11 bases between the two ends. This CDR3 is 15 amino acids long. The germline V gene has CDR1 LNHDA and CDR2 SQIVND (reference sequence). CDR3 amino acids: CASSIENRAYNEQFF. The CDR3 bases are TGTGCCAGTAGTATCGAGAACAGGGCCTACAATGAGCAGTTCTTC.

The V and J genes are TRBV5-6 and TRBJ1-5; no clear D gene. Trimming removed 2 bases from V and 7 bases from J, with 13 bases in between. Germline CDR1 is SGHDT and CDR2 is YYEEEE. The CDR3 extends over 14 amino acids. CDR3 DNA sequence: TGTGCCAGCAGCTTAAGATACCCGGGGCAGCCCCAGCATTTT. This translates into CASSLRYPGQPQHF.

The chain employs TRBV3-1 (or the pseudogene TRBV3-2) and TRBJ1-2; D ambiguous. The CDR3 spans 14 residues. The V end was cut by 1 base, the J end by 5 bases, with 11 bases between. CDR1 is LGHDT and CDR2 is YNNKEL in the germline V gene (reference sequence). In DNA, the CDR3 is TGTGCCAGCAGCCAAGGAGCGGGGTATTATGGCTACACCTTC. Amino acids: CASSQGAGYYGYTF.

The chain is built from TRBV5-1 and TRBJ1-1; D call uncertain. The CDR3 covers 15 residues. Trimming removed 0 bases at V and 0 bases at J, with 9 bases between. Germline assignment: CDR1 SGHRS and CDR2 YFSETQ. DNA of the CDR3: TGCGCCAGCAGCTTGGAGCCGGGGATGAACACTGAAGCTTTCTTT. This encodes CASSLEPGMNTEAFF.

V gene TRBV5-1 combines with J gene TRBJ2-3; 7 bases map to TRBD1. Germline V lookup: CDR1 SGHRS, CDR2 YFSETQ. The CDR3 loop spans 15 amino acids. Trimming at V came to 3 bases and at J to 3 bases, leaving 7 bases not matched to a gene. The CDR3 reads CASSSTGAWTDTQYF. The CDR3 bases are TGCGCCAGCAGCTCTACAGGGGCGTGGACAGATACGCAGTATTTT.